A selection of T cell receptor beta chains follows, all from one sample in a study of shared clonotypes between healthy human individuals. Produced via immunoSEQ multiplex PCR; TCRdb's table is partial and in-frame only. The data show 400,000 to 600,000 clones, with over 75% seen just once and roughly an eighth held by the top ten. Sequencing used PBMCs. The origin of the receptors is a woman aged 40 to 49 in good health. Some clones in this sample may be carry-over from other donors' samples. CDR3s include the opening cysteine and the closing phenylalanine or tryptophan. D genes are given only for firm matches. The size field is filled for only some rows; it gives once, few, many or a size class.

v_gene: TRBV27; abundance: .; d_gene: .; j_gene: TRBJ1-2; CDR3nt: TGTGCCAGCAGATCCGGACATAGAGATGGCTACACCTTC; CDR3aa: CASRSGHRDGYTF
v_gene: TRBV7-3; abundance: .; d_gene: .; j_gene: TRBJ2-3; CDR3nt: TGTGCCAGCAGCTTAAGTCTTTTGGGAGACACAGATACGCAGTATTTT; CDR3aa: CASSLSLLGDTDTQYF
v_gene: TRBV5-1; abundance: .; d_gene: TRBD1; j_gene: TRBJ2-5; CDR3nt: TGCGCCAGCAGCTTGGCCCTGACAGGGGCCCAAGAGACCCAGTACTTC; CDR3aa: CASSLALTGAQETQYF
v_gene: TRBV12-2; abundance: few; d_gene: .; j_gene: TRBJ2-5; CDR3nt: TGTGCAAGTCGCCTACGACTAGCGGGAGGAGAGACCCAGTACTTC; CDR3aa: CASRLRLAGGETQYF
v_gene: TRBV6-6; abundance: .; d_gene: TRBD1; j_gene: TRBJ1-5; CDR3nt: TGTGCCAGCGGAGCAGGGGGCAAGCCCCAGCATTTT; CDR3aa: CASGAGGKPQHF
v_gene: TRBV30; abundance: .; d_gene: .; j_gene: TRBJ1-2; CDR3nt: TGTGCCTGGAGTCTACGGCGCTATGGCTACACCTTC; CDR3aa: CAWSLRRYGYTF
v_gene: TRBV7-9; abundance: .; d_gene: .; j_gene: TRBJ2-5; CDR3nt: TGTGCCGGCTTGGGGGCGGCAGAGACCCAGTACTTC; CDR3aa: CAGLGAAETQYF
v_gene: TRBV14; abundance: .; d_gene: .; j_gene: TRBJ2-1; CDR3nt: TGTGCCAGCAGCCAGTTGTTAGGGCTTGAGCAGTTCTTC; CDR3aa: CASSQLLGLEQFF
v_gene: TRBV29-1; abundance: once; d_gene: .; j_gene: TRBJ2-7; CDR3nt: TGCAGCGTTGTGGGGCCAGGGGGGTCCCACGAGCAGTACTTC; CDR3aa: CSVVGPGGSHEQYF
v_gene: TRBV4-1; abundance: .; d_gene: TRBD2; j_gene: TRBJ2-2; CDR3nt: TGCGCCAGCAGCCAAAGGACTAGCGGGACCGCGAACACCGGGGAGCTGTTTTTT; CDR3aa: CASSQRTSGTANTGELFF
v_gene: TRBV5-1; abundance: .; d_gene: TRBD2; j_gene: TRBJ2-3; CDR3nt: TGCGCCAGCAGCTTAAAACTAGCGGGAGGGGATACGCAGTATTTT; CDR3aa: CASSLKLAGGDTQYF
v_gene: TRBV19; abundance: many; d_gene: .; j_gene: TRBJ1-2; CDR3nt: TGTGCCAGTAGTACAGGGACCGGGCACTTTTATGGCTACACCTTC; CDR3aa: CASSTGTGHFYGYTF
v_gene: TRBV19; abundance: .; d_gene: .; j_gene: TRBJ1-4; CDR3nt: TGTGCCACAAAGGACAGACGAGAAAAACTGTTTTTT; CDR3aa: CATKDRREKLFF
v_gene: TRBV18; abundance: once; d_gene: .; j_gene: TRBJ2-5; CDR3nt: TGTGCCAGCTCGCGCACGGTTCAAGAGACCCAGTACTTC; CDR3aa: CASSRTVQETQYF
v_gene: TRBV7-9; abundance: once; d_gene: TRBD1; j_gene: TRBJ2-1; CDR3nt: TGTGCCAGCAGCCAAAGACAGGGGGCGGCCTACAATGAGCAGTTCTTC; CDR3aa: CASSQRQGAAYNEQFF
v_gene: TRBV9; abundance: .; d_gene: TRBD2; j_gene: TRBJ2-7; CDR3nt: TGTGCCAGCAGCACTAGCGGGAAAACCTACGAGCAGTACTTC; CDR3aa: CASSTSGKTYEQYF
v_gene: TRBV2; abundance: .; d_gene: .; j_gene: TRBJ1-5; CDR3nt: TGTGCCAGCAGTCCAGAAATCAATCAGCCCCAGCATTTT; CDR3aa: CASSPEINQPQHF
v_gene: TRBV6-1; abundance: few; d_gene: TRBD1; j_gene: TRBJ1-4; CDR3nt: TGTGCCAGCAGTGACACCGCCGGGACAGGACTAGAAAAACTGTTTTTT; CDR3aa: CASSDTAGTGLEKLFF
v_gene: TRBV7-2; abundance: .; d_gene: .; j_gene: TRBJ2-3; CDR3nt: TGTGCCAGCAGATTAGATGCAGATACGCAGTATTTT; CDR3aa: CASRLDADTQYF
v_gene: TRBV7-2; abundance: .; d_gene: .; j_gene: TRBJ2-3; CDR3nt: TGTGCCAGCAGCTCCTGGAGCCAGGGGGGTTCAGATACGCAGTATTTT; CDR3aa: CASSSWSQGGSDTQYF
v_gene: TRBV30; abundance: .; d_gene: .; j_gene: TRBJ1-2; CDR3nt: TGTGCCTGGAGCCGAAACGTGGACACGAGCTACACCTTC; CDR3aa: CAWSRNVDTSYTF
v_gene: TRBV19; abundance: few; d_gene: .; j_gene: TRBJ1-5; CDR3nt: TGTGCCAGTAGTATAGGTACACATAGCAATCAGCCCCAGCATTTT; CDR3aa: CASSIGTHSNQPQHF
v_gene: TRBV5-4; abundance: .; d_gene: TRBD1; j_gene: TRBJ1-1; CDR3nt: TGTGCCAGCAGCCTACCCACAGGGGACACTGAAGCTTTCTTT; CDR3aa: CASSLPTGDTEAFF
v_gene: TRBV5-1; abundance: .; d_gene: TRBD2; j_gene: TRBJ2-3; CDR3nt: TGCGCCAGCAGCGTAGCGGGAGAAGATACGCAGTATTTT; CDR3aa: CASSVAGEDTQYF
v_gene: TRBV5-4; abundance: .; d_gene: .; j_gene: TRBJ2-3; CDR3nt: TGTGCCAGCAGCTTGAGAAGGTCCGGCGGGAACACAGATACGCAGTATTTT; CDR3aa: CASSLRRSGGNTDTQYF
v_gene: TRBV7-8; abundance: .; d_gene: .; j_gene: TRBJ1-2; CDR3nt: TGTGCCAGCACCCCATGGACCAGAAGAAACTATGGCTACACCTTC; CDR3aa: CASTPWTRRNYGYTF
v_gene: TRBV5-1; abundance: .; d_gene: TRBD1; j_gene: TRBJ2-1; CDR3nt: TGCGCCAGCAGCCCCGGGACAGGGGGATACAATGAGCAGTTCTTC; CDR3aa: CASSPGTGGYNEQFF